Listed below are T cell receptor beta chains from one sample, sequenced in a study of blood T cell repertoires in COVID-19. Repertoires were generated with immunoSEQ multiplex PCR, while TCRdb's copy carries only in-frame clones and drops some. The data contain roughly 93,000 clones, around 86% of them singletons. The source material was peripheral blood. These receptors came from a human donor in a cohort sampled during active COVID-19. CDR3s include the opening cysteine and the closing phenylalanine or tryptophan. Fields, in order: J gene, D gene, clone size, CDR3 length, V gene, CDR3 DNA, CDR3 protein. D genes are given only for firm matches. Size is omitted from some rows. Given values are once, few, many or a class for expanded clones.

j_gene: TRBJ1-4; d_gene: NA; abundance: once; len: 15; v_gene: TRBV28; CDR3nt: TGTGCCAGCAGTGACCAACAGTTAAGGAATGAAAAACTGTTTTTT; CDR3aa: CASSDQQLRNEKLFF
j_gene: TRBJ2-1; d_gene: TRBD2; abundance: few; len: 18; v_gene: TRBV10-3; CDR3nt: TGTGCCATCAGTGAATGGAGCAGGGACCAAGCGGGGGGCAATGAGCAGTTCTTC; CDR3aa: CAISEWSRDQAGGNEQFF
j_gene: TRBJ2-7; d_gene: TRBD2; abundance: NA; len: 15; v_gene: TRBV9; CDR3nt: TGTGCCAGCAGCGTTGGGGGGGTGACTGTCGACGAGCAGTACTTC; CDR3aa: CASSVGGVTVDEQYF
j_gene: TRBJ1-6; d_gene: TRBD1; abundance: NA; len: 15; v_gene: TRBV30; CDR3nt: TGTGCCTGGAGTTCTTTAGGGACAGCCAATTCACCCCTCCACTTT; CDR3aa: CAWSSLGTANSPLHF
j_gene: TRBJ1-4; d_gene: TRBD1; abundance: once; len: 14; v_gene: TRBV7-6; CDR3nt: TGTGCCAGCAGCCTAGGACAGGGAGATGAAAAACTGTTTTTT; CDR3aa: CASSLGQGDEKLFF
j_gene: TRBJ1-6; d_gene: NA; abundance: once; len: 14; v_gene: TRBV25-1; CDR3nt: TGTGCCAGCAGTGCCCCCCAGAATAATTCACCCCTCCACTTT; CDR3aa: CASSAPQNNSPLHF
j_gene: TRBJ2-1; d_gene: TRBD2; abundance: NA; len: 18; v_gene: TRBV24-1; CDR3nt: TGTGCCACCAGTGATTCGCGATCTCTAGCGGGCGGCAGAAATGAGCAGTTCTTC; CDR3aa: CATSDSRSLAGGRNEQFF
j_gene: TRBJ2-3; d_gene: NA; abundance: NA; len: 16; v_gene: TRBV5-8; CDR3nt: TGTGCCAGCAGCTTGGGAGCCGGGATCGGCACAGATACGCAGTATTTT; CDR3aa: CASSLGAGIGTDTQYF
j_gene: TRBJ2-7; d_gene: TRBD2; abundance: NA; len: 14; v_gene: TRBV28; CDR3nt: TGTGCCAGCAAATATAGCGGGAGCTCCTACGAGCAGTACTTC; CDR3aa: CASKYSGSSYEQYF
j_gene: TRBJ2-5; d_gene: TRBD2; abundance: NA; len: 19; v_gene: TRBV9; CDR3nt: TGTGCCAGCAGCGTAGGAGTGGGGACTAGCGGGAGGGCCCTAGAGACCCAGTACTTC; CDR3aa: CASSVGVGTSGRALETQYF
j_gene: TRBJ1-1; d_gene: NA; abundance: NA; len: 15; v_gene: TRBV18; CDR3nt: TGTGCCAGCTCACCGCTTGACAGCAAGAACACTGAAGCTTTCTTT; CDR3aa: CASSPLDSKNTEAFF
j_gene: TRBJ2-2; d_gene: NA; abundance: few; len: 15; v_gene: TRBV2; CDR3nt: TGTGCCAGCAGTGAAATCTACCGGAGCACCGGGGAGCTGTTTTTT; CDR3aa: CASSEIYRSTGELFF
j_gene: TRBJ2-1; d_gene: NA; abundance: NA; len: 16; v_gene: TRBV28; CDR3nt: TGTGCCAGCAGTCTCCGGGATCCCAGTTATGCAAATGAGCAGTTCTTC; CDR3aa: CASSLRDPSYANEQFF
j_gene: TRBJ1-2; d_gene: NA; abundance: NA; len: 13; v_gene: TRBV7-6; CDR3nt: TGTGCCAGCAGCTTAGCGGGGGGGAATGGCTACACCTTC; CDR3aa: CASSLAGGNGYTF
j_gene: TRBJ2-7; d_gene: NA; abundance: few; len: 13; v_gene: TRBV7-8; CDR3nt: TGTGCCAGCAGCTACCGGGGGAACTACGAGCAGTACTTC; CDR3aa: CASSYRGNYEQYF
j_gene: TRBJ1-1; d_gene: NA; abundance: NA; len: 14; v_gene: TRBV28; CDR3nt: TGTGCCAGCAGTTTGGGGGGACGGGACACTGAAGCTTTCTTT; CDR3aa: CASSLGGRDTEAFF
j_gene: TRBJ2-7; d_gene: NA; abundance: NA; len: 14; v_gene: TRBV28; CDR3nt: TGTGCCACCTTTAGACGGACAGAGTATTACGAGCAGTACTTC; CDR3aa: CATFRRTEYYEQYF
j_gene: TRBJ2-1; d_gene: TRBD2; abundance: NA; len: 14; v_gene: TRBV30; CDR3nt: TGTGCCTGGGGGGGGACTAGCGGGTACAATGAGCAGTTCTTC; CDR3aa: CAWGGTSGYNEQFF
j_gene: TRBJ1-6; d_gene: TRBD1; abundance: NA; len: 16; v_gene: TRBV19; CDR3nt: TGTGCCAGTAGTTGGGGGCCGGGACAGCCTAATTCACCCCTCCACTTT; CDR3aa: CASSWGPGQPNSPLHF
j_gene: TRBJ1-4; d_gene: NA; abundance: NA; len: 15; v_gene: TRBV5-1; CDR3nt: TGCGCCAGCACCGACCCCGGGGGGCCTGGTGAAAAACTGTTTTTT; CDR3aa: CASTDPGGPGEKLFF
j_gene: TRBJ2-7; d_gene: NA; abundance: NA; len: 22; v_gene: TRBV5-1; CDR3nt: TGCGCCAGCAGCTTGGCCGGAGGAGAGACGGGAGTGTCCCCCCGGGGTACCTACGAGCAGTACTTC; CDR3aa: CASSLAGGETGVSPRGTYEQYF
j_gene: TRBJ2-3; d_gene: NA; abundance: NA; len: 15; v_gene: TRBV3-1/TRBV3-2; CDR3nt: TGTGCCAGCAGCCCAGTCGGGATTCCCACAGATACGCAGTATTTT; CDR3aa: CASSPVGIPTDTQYF
j_gene: TRBJ2-7; d_gene: NA; abundance: NA; len: 17; v_gene: TRBV19; CDR3nt: TGTGCCAGTAGTATAGAAGCGTCCGGGAGCGGCTTTTACGAGCAGTACTTC; CDR3aa: CASSIEASGSGFYEQYF
j_gene: TRBJ2-2; d_gene: TRBD2; abundance: once; len: 15; v_gene: TRBV30; CDR3nt: TGTGCCTGGAGACGACTAGCGGGATACACCGGGGAGCTGTTTTTT; CDR3aa: CAWRRLAGYTGELFF
j_gene: TRBJ2-1; d_gene: TRBD2; abundance: NA; len: 15; v_gene: TRBV19; CDR3nt: TGTGCCAGTAAGATATCGAGCGGGAGAAGGAATGGGCAGTTCTTC; CDR3aa: CASKISSGRRNGQFF
j_gene: TRBJ2-7; d_gene: TRBD2; abundance: NA; len: 17; v_gene: TRBV3-1/TRBV3-2; CDR3nt: TGTGCCAGCAGCCCCGATTTAGCGGGAGGGATCCTTTCCGAGCAGTACTTC; CDR3aa: CASSPDLAGGILSEQYF
j_gene: TRBJ2-1; d_gene: TRBD2; abundance: NA; len: 17; v_gene: TRBV4-1; CDR3nt: TGCGCCAGCAGCCAAGACTTGGGACTAGTTGGTTCCAATGAGCAGTTCTTC; CDR3aa: CASSQDLGLVGSNEQFF
j_gene: TRBJ1-1; d_gene: TRBD1; abundance: once; len: 14; v_gene: TRBV6-5; CDR3nt: TGTGCCAGCAGTTACGGACAGGCGAACACTGAAGCTTTCTTT; CDR3aa: CASSYGQANTEAFF
j_gene: TRBJ2-3; d_gene: TRBD2; abundance: NA; len: 16; v_gene: TRBV5-4; CDR3nt: TGTGCCAGCAGCTTTAGTAGCGGGAGTGGCACAGATACGCAGTATTTT; CDR3aa: CASSFSSGSGTDTQYF
j_gene: TRBJ2-3; d_gene: NA; abundance: NA; len: 16; v_gene: TRBV5-6; CDR3nt: TGTGCCAGCAGCTTGAAACAGGGCCTACTAACAGATACGCAGTATTTT; CDR3aa: CASSLKQGLLTDTQYF
j_gene: TRBJ2-5; d_gene: NA; abundance: NA; len: 16; v_gene: TRBV15; CDR3nt: TGTGCCACCAGCGCTCCCCGAGGCAATCGCCAAGAGACCCAGTACTTC; CDR3aa: CATSAPRGNRQETQYF